The T cell receptor beta chain under discussion was sequenced for a study of T-cell reconstitution after alpha-beta-depleted transplantation in children. Trimming cost V 3 bases and J 5 bases; bases outside gene matches: 4. Per germline, CDR1 DFQATT and CDR2 SNEGSKA (reference sequence). CDR3 length: 15 amino acids. As it was prepared, the TCRbeta library received unique molecular identifiers. MiXCR, run by TCRdb on the PCR reads, gives a single entry per CDR3 protein. The sample shows around 400,000 distinct CDR3 sequences, roughly a tenth of them seen only once. The sample holds a few counts of this clonotype.

The sample was PBMCs from the stem cell graft donor, taken from the stem cell graft. J is TRBJ2-1 and V is TRBV20-1, with 13 bases identical to TRBD2. The receptor was isolated from a human donor who donated a stem cell graft to a child with acute myeloid leukemia. CDR3 amino acids: CSASRLAGGHNEQFF. The CDR3, as DNA: TGCAGTGCTAGTAGACTAGCGGGAGGCCACAATGAGCAGTTCTTC.